This T cell receptor (beta chain) was captured by sequencing in a study of blood T cell repertoires in COVID-19. The length of the CDR3 is 15 residues. Germline CDR1 and CDR2: MNHEY and SVGAGI. V was pared by 4 bases and J by 5 bases, with 15 bases between. Authors' analysis steps: Reference gene primer amplification gave nucleated cell count estimates. TCRdb's copy holds only in-frame clones and misses some; the assay was immunoSEQ multiplex PCR. For V, J and clone size, that table is used; D and trimming come from the DNA. The profile shows about 28,000 clones, around 85% of them singletons. The sequenced sample was peripheral blood. The rearrangement joins TRBV6-5 to TRBJ1-5; D might be TRBD1 (6 bases). This clonotype was sampled from a woman in her fifties or sixties with acute or convalescent COVID-19. CDR3 DNA: TGTGCCAGCAGTTGGACAGCCTCGTCCTATCAGCCCCAGCATTTT. Protein: CASSWTASSYQPQHF.